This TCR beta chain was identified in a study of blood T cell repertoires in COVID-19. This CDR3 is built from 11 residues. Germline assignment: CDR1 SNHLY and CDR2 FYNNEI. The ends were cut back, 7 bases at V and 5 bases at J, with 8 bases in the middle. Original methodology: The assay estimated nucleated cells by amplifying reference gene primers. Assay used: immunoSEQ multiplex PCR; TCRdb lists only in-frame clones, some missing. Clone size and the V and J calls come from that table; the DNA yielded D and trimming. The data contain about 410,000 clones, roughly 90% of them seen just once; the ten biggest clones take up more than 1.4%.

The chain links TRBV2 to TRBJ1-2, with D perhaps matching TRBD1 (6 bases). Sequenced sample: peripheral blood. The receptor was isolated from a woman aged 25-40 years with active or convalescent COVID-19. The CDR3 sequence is CASKQGYGYTF. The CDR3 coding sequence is TGTGCCAGCAAGCAGGGGTATGGCTACACCTTC.